This T cell receptor beta chain was found in a study of OX40 agonist ivuxolimab in advanced cancers. Study-wide context: It was ivuxolimab, an agonistic anti-OX40 (CD134) antibody, that patients were treated with. The dose-escalation cohort had hepatocellular carcinoma, melanoma, renal cell or head and neck cancer.

Study-level results: Antigen specificity of clonally expanded peripheral T cells was not established.

Sampled blood was obtained at baseline, cycle 4 day 1, and cycle 7 day 1. V trimming: 2 bases; J trimming: 5 bases; junction bases outside the gene matches: 8. The germline gives CDR1 SQVTM, CDR2 ANQGSEA. This CDR3 is built from 14 residues. Profiled with immunoSEQ multiplex PCR; TCRdb holds only in-frame clones, not every one. This table has just over 80,000 clones, more than 70% appearing once. About this clone itself: Its target is unknown.

The chain employs TRBV29-1 and TRBJ2-5; 7 bases map to TRBD1. The TCR comes from an adult with an advanced solid tumor such as melanoma, head and neck, liver or kidney cancer. The specimen comprised CD4+ or CD8+ T cells sorted from blood, sampled in a trial of the OX40 agonist ivuxolimab. CDR3 sequence (DNA): TGCAGCGTTGAAAGAGGGGGCGGGCGTGAGACCCAGTACTTC. It specifies CSVERGGGRETQYF.